This paragraph covers one TCR beta chain sequence. Its specificity is not known. This specimen belongs to a study of Graves' ophthalmopathy and Graves' hyperthyroidism. Study overall: Hyperthyroidism is called stable when no ophthalmopathy develops within 18 months of follow-up. Study-level points and caveats: Clonotypes were expanded in thyroid at above 0.001 frequency, and most also appeared in blood. Sensitivity reached 85% to 90% and specificity roughly 82% for a 13-signature model separating ophthalmopathy from stable hyperthyroidism.

The authors amplified TCR beta CDR3 regions from RNA transcripts. The first-round RT-PCR employed HTBI primers together with the Qiagen OneStep RT-PCR kit. A multiplex PCR was then performed as the second round. TCRdb recomputed calls from the multiplex PCR reads with MiXCR, one row per CDR3 protein. This table has around 1,200,000 distinct CDR3 sequences, less than 45% appearing once. Excluded: other autoimmune disease, uncontrolled infection, pregnancy or lactation. The sequenced material came from peripheral blood or thyroid tissue (not recorded which). The receptor was isolated from an adult man with Graves' hyperthyroidism.

The CDR3 loop is CATSDTGMVQDTQYF. The DNA of the CDR3 is TGTGCCACCAGTGATACGGGGATGGTTCAGGATACGCAGTATTTT. The V call is TRBV24-1, the J call TRBJ2-3, with D perhaps matching TRBD2 (5 bases). This CDR3 is 15 amino acids long. Per germline, CDR1 KGHDR and CDR2 SFDVKD. V lost 3 bases and J lost 6, with 15 bases in between.